The T cell receptor (beta chain) described here comes from a study of blood T cell repertoires in COVID-19. Germline loops: CDR1 MNHEY, CDR2 SVGAGI. The CDR3 is 15 residues long. V lost 4 bases to trimming and J lost 8 bases, with 15 bases between them. Per the study methods: Using reference gene primer amplification, nucleated cell counts were estimated. The method was immunoSEQ multiplex PCR; TCRdb's version includes in-frame clones alone and lacks a portion of them. The V and J calls and clone size come from that table; D and trimming were worked out from the DNA. Of a few hundred thousand clones in the sample, 80% to 85% were seen once. Those enrolled, adults aged roughly 18 to 90 years, came from some 25 US areas.

This receptor was taken from a man aged 45-65 years who had recovered from COVID-19. The chain couples TRBV6-5 to TRBJ1-6, with D tentatively TRBD1 (5 bases). The material sequenced was PBMCs or T cells enriched from blood (not recorded which). In DNA form, the CDR3 reads TGTGCCAGCAGTTTTATATCAGGGTATCATTCACCCCTCCACTTT. Its translation is CASSFISGYHSPLHF.